A selection of T cell receptor beta chains follows, all from one sample in a study of shared clonotypes between healthy human individuals. TCRdb keeps only in-frame clones here, not all; method: immunoSEQ multiplex PCR. The data contain about 490,000 clones, 79% of them singletons. Sequencing was carried out using PBMCs. These receptor sequences come from a woman aged 40-49 years in good health. Some clones in this sample may be carry-over from other donors' samples. CDR3s include the opening cysteine and the closing phenylalanine or tryptophan. The order of the fields is CDR3 protein, CDR3 DNA, V gene, clone size, J gene, D gene. A D gene is named only where the DNA matches it firmly. Rows give clone size only sometimes, using once, few, many, or a class for an expanded clone.

CDR3 protein: CASSRDRGGNQPQHF
CDR3 DNA: TGTGCCAGCAGCCGTGACAGGGGTGGGAATCAGCCCCAGCATTTT
V gene: TRBV6-5
clone size: -
J gene: TRBJ1-5
D gene: TRBD1

CDR3 protein: CASSPRDRHQETQYF
CDR3 DNA: TGTGCCAGCAGTCCCCGGGACAGACACCAAGAGACCCAGTACTTC
V gene: TRBV28
clone size: -
J gene: TRBJ2-5
D gene: TRBD1

CDR3 protein: CASSQGLGINEQFF
CDR3 DNA: TGCGCCAGCAGCCAAGGATTAGGCATTAATGAGCAGTTCTTC
V gene: TRBV4-1
clone size: -
J gene: TRBJ2-1
D gene: -

CDR3 protein: CASSFGGMREQFF
CDR3 DNA: TGTGCCAGCAGTTTTGGGGGGATGCGCGAGCAGTTCTTC
V gene: TRBV27
clone size: once
J gene: TRBJ2-1
D gene: -

CDR3 protein: CASSLEAGYNEQFF
CDR3 DNA: TGCGCCAGCAGCTTGGAGGCGGGATACAATGAGCAGTTCTTC
V gene: TRBV5-1
clone size: -
J gene: TRBJ2-1
D gene: -

CDR3 protein: CASSFGTGDNEQFF
CDR3 DNA: TGTGCCAGCAGTTTCGGGACAGGGGACAATGAGCAGTTCTTC
V gene: TRBV27
clone size: -
J gene: TRBJ2-1
D gene: TRBD1

CDR3 protein: CASSLQPSTGLDGYTF
CDR3 DNA: TGCGCCAGCAGCCTACAACCCTCGACAGGACTCGATGGCTACACCTTC
V gene: TRBV4-3
clone size: -
J gene: TRBJ1-2
D gene: -

CDR3 protein: CASSTRQGASYEQYF
CDR3 DNA: TGTGCCAGCAGTACCCGACAGGGGGCCTCCTACGAGCAGTACTTC
V gene: TRBV6-1
clone size: many
J gene: TRBJ2-7
D gene: TRBD1

CDR3 protein: CASSFGDSYEQYF
CDR3 DNA: TGCGCCAGCAGCTTCGGGGACTCCTACGAGCAGTACTTC
V gene: TRBV5-1
clone size: -
J gene: TRBJ2-7
D gene: -

CDR3 protein: CASSPGQGPYNEQFF
CDR3 DNA: TGTGCCAGCAGCCCGGGACAGGGGCCGTACAATGAGCAGTTCTTC
V gene: TRBV5-4
clone size: -
J gene: TRBJ2-1
D gene: TRBD1

CDR3 protein: CALTGTGLGHTQYF
CDR3 DNA: TGTGCCTTAACCGGGACCGGCCTCGGACATACGCAGTATTTT
V gene: TRBV2
clone size: -
J gene: TRBJ2-3
D gene: -

CDR3 protein: CASSYDRGGEYEQYF
CDR3 DNA: TGTGCCAGCAGCTACGACAGGGGCGGAGAGTACGAGCAGTACTTC
V gene: TRBV5-6
clone size: -
J gene: TRBJ2-7
D gene: TRBD1

CDR3 protein: CAWDRGMNTEAFF
CDR3 DNA: TGTGCCTGGGACAGGGGCATGAACACTGAAGCTTTCTTT
V gene: TRBV30
clone size: -
J gene: TRBJ1-1
D gene: TRBD1

CDR3 protein: CASSFGPGDEQFF
CDR3 DNA: TGTGCCAGCAGCTTTGGCCCTGGGGATGAGCAGTTCTTC
V gene: TRBV7-2
clone size: -
J gene: TRBJ2-1
D gene: -

CDR3 protein: CASSLAGGQANEQFF
CDR3 DNA: TGTGCCAGCAGCTTAGCGGGAGGGCAGGCCAATGAGCAGTTCTTC
V gene: TRBV7-7
clone size: once
J gene: TRBJ2-1
D gene: TRBD2

CDR3 protein: CAISQSTSGNQETQYF
CDR3 DNA: TGTGCCATCAGTCAGTCGACTAGCGGAAACCAAGAGACCCAGTACTTC
V gene: TRBV10-3
clone size: -
J gene: TRBJ2-5
D gene: TRBD2

CDR3 protein: CASSLLAASTDTQYF
CDR3 DNA: TGTGCCAGCAGTTTGTTGGCAGCTAGCACAGATACGCAGTATTTT
V gene: TRBV27
clone size: -
J gene: TRBJ2-3
D gene: -

CDR3 protein: CASSSGQDDTEAFF
CDR3 DNA: TGTGCCAGTAGTTCAGGACAGGACGACACTGAAGCTTTCTTT
V gene: TRBV19
clone size: -
J gene: TRBJ1-1
D gene: TRBD1

CDR3 protein: CASSQRTGSNEKLFF
CDR3 DNA: TGCGCCAGCAGCCAAAGGACAGGGAGTAATGAAAAACTGTTTTTT
V gene: TRBV4-1
clone size: few
J gene: TRBJ1-4
D gene: TRBD1

CDR3 protein: CASSEHGGSNTGELFF
CDR3 DNA: TGTGCCAGCAGTGAACATGGCGGGAGTAACACCGGGGAGCTGTTTTTT
V gene: TRBV6-1
clone size: -
J gene: TRBJ2-2
D gene: TRBD2

CDR3 protein: CASSLFPGSLNTEAFF
CDR3 DNA: TGTGCCAGCAGCTTATTCCCTGGTTCTCTGAACACTGAAGCTTTCTTT
V gene: TRBV7-9
clone size: -
J gene: TRBJ1-1
D gene: -

CDR3 protein: CASSPTQDTEAFF
CDR3 DNA: TGTGCCAGCAGCCCTACACAGGACACTGAAGCTTTCTTT
V gene: TRBV7-3
clone size: -
J gene: TRBJ1-1
D gene: -